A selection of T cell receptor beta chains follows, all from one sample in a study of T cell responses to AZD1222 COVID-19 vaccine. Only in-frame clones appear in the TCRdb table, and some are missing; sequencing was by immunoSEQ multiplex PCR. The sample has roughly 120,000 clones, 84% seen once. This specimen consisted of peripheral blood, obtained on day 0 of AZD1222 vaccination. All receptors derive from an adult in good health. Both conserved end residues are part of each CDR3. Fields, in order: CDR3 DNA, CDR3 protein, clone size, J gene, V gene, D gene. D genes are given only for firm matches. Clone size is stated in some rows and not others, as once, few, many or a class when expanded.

TGTGCCAGCTCCCAGTGGGTTTGGACGGGACTCGGACCCAATGAGCAGTTCTTC CASSQWVWTGLGPNEQFF - TRBJ2-1 TRBV18 -
TGTGCCAGCAGTTCCGGGGGTCAGCCCCAGCATTTT CASSSGGQPQHF - TRBJ1-5 TRBV28 -
TGTGCCAGCAGTGGACAGGGGGTGGGTTCACCCCTCCACTTT CASSGQGVGSPLHF - TRBJ1-6 TRBV2 TRBD1
TGTGCCAGCAGCGCCGGGACAGGGGGCCTCCAGCCCCAGCATTTT CASSAGTGGLQPQHF - TRBJ1-5 TRBV2 TRBD1
TGTGCCAGCAGCCGGGCTCGGACAGGGGGCCGGGGCTACACCTTC CASSRARTGGRGYTF once TRBJ1-2 TRBV5-6 TRBD1
TGTGCCAGCAGCCATAGCCGGGACAGGGGGCGGAATGAGCAGTTCTTC CASSHSRDRGRNEQFF - TRBJ2-1 TRBV6-2/TRBV6-3 TRBD1
TGTGCCAGCACCTCCCGGACGACTAGTCTAACCTACGAGCAGTACTTC CASTSRTTSLTYEQYF once TRBJ2-7 TRBV5-8 -
TGTGCCAGCAAGGTGGTAGCGGGGAACACCGGGGAGCTGTTTTTT CASKVVAGNTGELFF - TRBJ2-2 TRBV6-4 TRBD2
TGTGCCACCAGCACTAGGCGGACAGGAAACACTGAAGCTTTCTTT CATSTRRTGNTEAFF - TRBJ1-1 TRBV15 TRBD1
TGCGCCAGCAGCCAGGGGGGACTAGCGGGGACCTACGAGCAGTACTTC CASSQGGLAGTYEQYF - TRBJ2-7 TRBV4-1 TRBD2
TGCGCCAGCAGCCACCCGGACGGCTTCAATCAGCCCCAGCATTTT CASSHPDGFNQPQHF - TRBJ1-5 TRBV4-1 -
TGCAGCGCGACCTCTGGGGCCAACGTCCTGACTTTC CSATSGANVLTF - TRBJ2-6 TRBV29-1 -
TGTGCCAGCAGCGTACAGGGTACCCTCAATCAGCCCCAGCATTTT CASSVQGTLNQPQHF - TRBJ1-5 TRBV7-2 -
TGTGCCAGCAGCTCAGCTCTTGGAGGACCCATCTATGGCTACACCTTC CASSSALGGPIYGYTF - TRBJ1-2 TRBV5-6 -
TGTGCCAGTAGTGTCCGGGCGGGATCCCCAGACGAGCAGTACTTC CASSVRAGSPDEQYF - TRBJ2-7 TRBV19 -
TGTGCCAGCTCACCACAGGGGCGATACTACGAGCAGTACTTC CASSPQGRYYEQYF once TRBJ2-7 TRBV18 -
TGCGCCAGCAGCTTGGGGACTTTCGGGACTGATTTTCGGAATGAGCAGTTCTTC CASSLGTFGTDFRNEQFF once TRBJ2-1 TRBV5-1 -
TGTGCCAGCAGCTCTGGCGGCTGGGGCACTGAAGCTTTCTTT CASSSGGWGTEAFF few TRBJ1-1 TRBV5-5 -
TGTGCCAGCAGCTTGGGCCAGACCACAGATACGCAGTATTTT CASSLGQTTDTQYF - TRBJ2-3 TRBV5-4 -
TGCGCCAGCAGTCCACAGGGGGCCAAAAACATTCAGTACTTC CASSPQGAKNIQYF - TRBJ2-4 TRBV5-1 TRBD1
TGTGCCAGCAGCTCCGACAGATCTCAGCCCCAGCATTTT CASSSDRSQPQHF - TRBJ1-5 TRBV7-2 -
TGTGCCAGCAGCCCCAGGGCCCTCGGTGGTGAAAAACTGTTTTTT CASSPRALGGEKLFF once TRBJ1-4 TRBV11-2 -
TGTGCAAGTCGCCCCTGGACGGGGACATACGAGCAGTACTTC CASRPWTGTYEQYF - TRBJ2-7 TRBV12-2 -
TGCGCCAGCAGCCGAGACCAGGGTATCGCCTATGGCTACACCTTC CASSRDQGIAYGYTF once TRBJ1-2 TRBV4-3 -
TGTGCCAGCACGGTAGCGGGAGGGGCGAGCAATGAGCAGTTCTTC CASTVAGGASNEQFF few TRBJ2-1 TRBV6-6 TRBD2
TGTGCCACCAGTGACAAAGGACTCAGCAATCAGCCCCAGCATTTT CATSDKGLSNQPQHF - TRBJ1-5 TRBV24-1 -
TGTGCCAGCAGCACGATGTTTTTGGACAATGAGCAGTTCTTC CASSTMFLDNEQFF - TRBJ2-1 TRBV6-6 -
TGTGCCAGCAGCTTGGGGGGGGACAGGGGCACTGAAGCTTTCTTT CASSLGGDRGTEAFF few TRBJ1-1 TRBV5-4 TRBD1
TGTGCCAGCAGCTTACGGGACCGACAGCAAGAGACCCAGTACTTC CASSLRDRQQETQYF once TRBJ2-5 TRBV7-8 -
TGTGCCAGCAGCCCGACTCACCAAGAGACCCAGTACTTC CASSPTHQETQYF - TRBJ2-5 TRBV7-2 -
TGTGCCAGCAGTACGGGACTAGCGGGGAACGGGGAGCTGTTTTTT CASSTGLAGNGELFF - TRBJ2-2 TRBV6-5 TRBD2
TGTGCCAGCAGCCAGTGGGACAGCACTGAAGCTTTCTTT CASSQWDSTEAFF - TRBJ1-1 TRBV16 TRBD1
TGTGCCTGGAGTGTTTGGGAGGGCGGGGGCTCCAACACTGAAGCTTTCTTT CAWSVWEGGGSNTEAFF - TRBJ1-1 TRBV30 -
TGTGCCAGCAGTTCCCGGACTACAGCCTACGAGCAGTACTTC CASSSRTTAYEQYF - TRBJ2-7 TRBV27 -
TGTGCCAGCAGCCCGGGGACTAGCGGGGGGATCGCGCAGTTCTTC CASSPGTSGGIAQFF - TRBJ2-1 TRBV3-1/TRBV3-2 TRBD2
TGTGCCAGCTCACCGGCACCTGGGGCTGAAGCTTTCTTT CASSPAPGAEAFF - TRBJ1-1 TRBV18 -
TGTGCCAGCAAAGGCGAGCCGGGACAATACAACGAGCAGTACTTC CASKGEPGQYNEQYF few TRBJ2-7 TRBV5-8 -